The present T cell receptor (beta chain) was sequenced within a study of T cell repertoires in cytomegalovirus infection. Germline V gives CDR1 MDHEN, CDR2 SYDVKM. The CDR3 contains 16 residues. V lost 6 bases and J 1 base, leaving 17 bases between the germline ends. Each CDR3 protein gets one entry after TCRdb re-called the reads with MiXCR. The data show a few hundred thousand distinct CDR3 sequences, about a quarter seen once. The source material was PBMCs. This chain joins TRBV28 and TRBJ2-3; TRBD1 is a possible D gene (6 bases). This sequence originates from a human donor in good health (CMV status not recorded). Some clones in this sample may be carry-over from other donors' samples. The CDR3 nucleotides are TGTGCCAGCAGCCCTTTAGGGGCAGGGGGCACAGATACGCAGTATTTT. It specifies CASSPLGAGGTDTQYF. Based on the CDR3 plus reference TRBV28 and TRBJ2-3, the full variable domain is DVKVTQSSRYLVKRTGEKVFLECVQDMDHENMFWYRQDPGLGLRLIYFSYDVKMKEKGDIPEGYSVSREKKERFSLILESASTNQTSMYLCASSPLGAGGTDTQYFGPGTRLTVL.